This T cell receptor (beta chain) is drawn from a study of T cell responses to AZD1222 COVID-19 vaccine. Sequencing was performed with immunoSEQ multiplex PCR; in TCRdb, only in-frame clones are kept and a portion is missing. The table has around 100,000 clones, over 75% seen once. From germline, CDR1 is MNHEY and CDR2 SMNVEV (reference sequence). Losses at the gene ends were 5 bases for V and 8 bases for J; bases not matched to a gene: 13. This CDR3 has 16 amino acids. This sample comprised peripheral blood, obtained on day 0 of AZD1222 vaccination. This chain joins TRBV27 and TRBJ1-2; 11 bases map to TRBD1. The sequence came from an adult in good health. CDR3 sequence reads: CASSHYGTGGVGGYTF. CDR3 DNA: TGTGCCAGCAGTCATTACGGGACAGGGGGGGTAGGAGGCTACACCTTC.